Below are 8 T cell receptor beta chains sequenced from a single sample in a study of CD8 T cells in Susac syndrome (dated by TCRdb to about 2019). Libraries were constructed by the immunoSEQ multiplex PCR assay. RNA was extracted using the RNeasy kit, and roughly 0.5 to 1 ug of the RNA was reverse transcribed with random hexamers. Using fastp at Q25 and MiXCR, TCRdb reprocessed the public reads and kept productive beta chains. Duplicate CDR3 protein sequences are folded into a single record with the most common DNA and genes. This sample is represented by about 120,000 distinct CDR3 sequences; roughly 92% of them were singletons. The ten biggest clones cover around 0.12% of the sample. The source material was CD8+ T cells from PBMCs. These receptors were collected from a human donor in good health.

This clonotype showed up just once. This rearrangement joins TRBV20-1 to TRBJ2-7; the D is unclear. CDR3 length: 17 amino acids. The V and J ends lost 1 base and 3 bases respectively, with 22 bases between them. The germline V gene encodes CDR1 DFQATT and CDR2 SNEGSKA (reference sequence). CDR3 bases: TGCAGTGCTAGAGGTGACCAGTCCCCCTCCCCGGGCTACGAGCAGTACTTC. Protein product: CSARGDQSPSPGYEQYF.

CDR3 in DNA: TGTGCCAGCAACCTGGGCAGGTTAGCGGACACAGATACGCAGTATTTT. Amino acid sequence: CASNLGRLADTDTQYF. This chain joins TRBV2 and TRBJ2-3; a possible D gene is TRBD2 (6 bases). CDR1 is SNHLY, CDR2 FYNNEI, per germline. V was trimmed by 7 bases and J by 2 bases, leaving 19 bases between them. The CDR3 covers 16 residues.

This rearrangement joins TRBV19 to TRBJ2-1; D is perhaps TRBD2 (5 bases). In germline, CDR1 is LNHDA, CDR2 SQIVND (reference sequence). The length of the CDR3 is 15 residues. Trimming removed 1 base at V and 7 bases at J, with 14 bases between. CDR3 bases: TGTGCCAGTAGTATAGGTTGGGAGTATTATAATGAGCAGTTCTTC. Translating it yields CASSIGWEYYNEQFF.

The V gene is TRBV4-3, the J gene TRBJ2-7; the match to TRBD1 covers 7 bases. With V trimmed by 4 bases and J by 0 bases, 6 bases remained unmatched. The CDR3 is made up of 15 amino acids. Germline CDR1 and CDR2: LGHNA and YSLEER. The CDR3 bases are TGCGCCAGCAGCCGCGAGACAGGGCCCTCCTACGAGCAGTACTTC. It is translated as CASSRETGPSYEQYF.

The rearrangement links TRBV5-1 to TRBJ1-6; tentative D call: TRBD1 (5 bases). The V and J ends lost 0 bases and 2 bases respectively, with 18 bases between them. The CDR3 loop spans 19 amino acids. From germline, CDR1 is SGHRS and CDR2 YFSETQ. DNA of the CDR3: TGCGCCAGCAGCTTGGAGTTTTCGGGGGTCCGGGCCTATAATTCACCCCTCCACTTT. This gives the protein CASSLEFSGVRAYNSPLHF.

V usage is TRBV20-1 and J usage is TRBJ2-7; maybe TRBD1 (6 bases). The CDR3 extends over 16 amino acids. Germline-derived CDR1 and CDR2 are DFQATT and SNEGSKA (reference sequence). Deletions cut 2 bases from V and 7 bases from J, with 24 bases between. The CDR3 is CSARRHGDRPLEEQYF. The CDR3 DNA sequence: TGCAGTGCTAGAAGGCATGGCGACAGGCCCCTCGAGGAGCAGTACTTC.

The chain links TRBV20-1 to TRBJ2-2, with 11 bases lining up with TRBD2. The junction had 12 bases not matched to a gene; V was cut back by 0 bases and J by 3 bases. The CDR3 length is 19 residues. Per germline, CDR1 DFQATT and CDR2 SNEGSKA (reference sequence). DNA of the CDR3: TGCAGTGCTAGAGATCACTTATTAGCGGGAGGGTCGCACACCGGGGAGCTGTTTTTT. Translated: CSARDHLLAGGSHTGELFF.

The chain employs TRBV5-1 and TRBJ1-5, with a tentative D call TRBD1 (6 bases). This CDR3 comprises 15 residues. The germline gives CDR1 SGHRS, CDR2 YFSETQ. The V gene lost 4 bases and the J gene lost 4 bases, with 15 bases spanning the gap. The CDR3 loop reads CASSTSGDGNQPQHF. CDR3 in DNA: TGCGCCAGCAGCACTTCAGGGGATGGGAATCAGCCCCAGCATTTT.